These 16 T cell receptor beta chains were all obtained from the same sample, sequenced in a study of cytomegalovirus exposure and HLA in healthy donors (dated by TCRdb to 2016 to 2017). The library came from the immunoSEQ multiplex PCR assay. For the multiplex PCR, a mixture combining 60 forward primers for TCR Vbeta segments and 13 reverse primers for TCR Jbeta segments was used. TCRdb took this table from immuneACCESS and kept in-frame rearrangements with V and J called. Such tables lack part of the clones; where checked against another copy, unresolved V genes explain under half of the gap, and the rest is unexplained. In all, the sample holds about 230,000 clones, and 70% to 90% of those were seen once. The top ten constitute about 1.2% of the sample. Specimen: PBMCs. These TCRs come from a human donor in good health.

V usage is TRBV19 and J usage is TRBJ2-7, with TRBD1 identical over 10 bases. The germline gives CDR1 LNHDA, CDR2 SQIVND (reference sequence). This CDR3 is built from 15 residues. V was clipped by 1 base and J by 2 bases; unmatched bases: 2. The chain's CDR3 is CASSIGDRGTYEQYF. The DNA for the CDR3 is TGTGCCAGTAGTATAGGGGACAGGGGCACCTACGAGCAGTACTTC.

This clone was counted once. The rearrangement uses TRBV5-4 and TRBJ1-1; D remains ambiguous. V was trimmed by 4 bases and J by 3 bases, leaving 10 bases between them. The CDR3 is 13 amino acids. Germline assignment: CDR1 SGHNT and CDR2 YYREEE (reference sequence). The CDR3 nucleotides are TGTGCCAGCAGCCCTCTTGGAGACACTGAAGCTTTCTTT. It translates to CASSPLGDTEAFF.

This chain joins TRBV19 and TRBJ1-4; D is perhaps TRBD1 (6 bases). The V gene's germline CDR1 is LNHDA and CDR2 SQIVND (reference sequence). CDR3 size: 13 residues. V was shortened by 6 bases and J by 4 bases, with 9 bases between the two germline ends. The CDR3 region has the DNA TGTGCCAGTAGGCGGGGGCATAATGAAAAACTGTTTTTT. Residues: CASRRGHNEKLFF.

This clone came up once. The rearrangement uses TRBV5-4 and TRBJ2-7; maybe TRBD2 (6 bases). Germline V gene lookup returns CDR1 SGHNT and CDR2 YYREEE (reference sequence). V was pared by 2 bases and J by 5 bases, with 17 bases between. The CDR3 length is 15 residues. The CDR3 is CASSLIGSGFNEQYF. The CDR3 coding sequence is TGTGCCAGCAGCTTAATCGGGAGCGGCTTTAACGAGCAGTACTTC.

The chain employs TRBV11-2 and TRBJ2-5, with D possibly matching TRBD2 (5 bases). The germline V gene encodes CDR1 SGHAT and CDR2 FQNNGV. The ends were cut back, 5 bases at V and 1 base at J, with 14 bases in the middle. CDR3 length: 15 residues. The CDR3 bases are TGTGCCAGCAGCCCTAGGACGGGAACCCAAGAGACCCAGTACTTC. It specifies CASSPRTGTQETQYF.

For the CDR3, the DNA is TGTGCCAGCAGTTTGCCCCTACAGGGGATCTCCTACGAGCAGTACTTC. This gives the protein CASSLPLQGISYEQYF. The V and J genes are TRBV28 and TRBJ2-7, with 7 bases fitting TRBD1. Trimming took 3 bases from V and 0 from J; bases not matched to a gene: 8. CDR3 size: 16 residues. The V gene's germline CDR1 is MDHEN and CDR2 SYDVKM.

This chain uses TRBV29-1 with TRBJ2-7; D possibly corresponds to TRBD2 (6 bases). This CDR3 is 13 amino acids long. Per germline, CDR1 SQVTM and CDR2 ANQGSEA. Trimming took 8 bases from V and 3 from J, leaving 17 bases between them. CDR3: CSMTSPTDYEQYF. DNA for the CDR3: TGCAGCATGACTAGTCCCACTGACTACGAGCAGTACTTC.

This chain links TRBV27 with TRBJ2-2; the match to TRBD2 covers 10 bases. CDR3 size: 15 residues. CDR1 and CDR2 from the germline V gene are MNHEY and SMNVEV (reference sequence). J lost 5 bases, V lost 4 bases, and 4 bases had no gene match. The DNA for the CDR3 is TGTGCCAGCAGTTCGCGACTAGCGGGTACCGGGGAGCTGTTTTTT. Its translation: CASSSRLAGTGELFF.

The V gene is TRBV6-5, the J gene TRBJ1-3; D unresolved. Trimming took off 7 bases at V and 1 base at J, with 11 bases between the two ends. Germline CDR1 reads MNHEY; CDR2 reads SVGAGI. The CDR3 consists of 14 residues. CDR3 in amino acids: CASTGVVSGNTIYF. The DNA of the CDR3 is TGTGCCAGCACCGGAGTCGTATCTGGAAACACCATATATTTT.

The chain's CDR3 is CASSSGLNRNQPQHF. CDR3 DNA: TGTGCCAGCAGCTCAGGCCTCAACCGCAATCAGCCCCAGCATTTT. The chain couples TRBV11-2 to TRBJ1-5, with D uncertain. With 4 bases removed from V and 2 bases from J, the gap between germline ends came to 12 bases. This CDR3 is built from 15 residues. CDR1 is SGHAT and CDR2 is FQNNGV in the germline V gene.

The chain has TRBV10-3 and TRBJ1-1; unclear D gene. Germline loops: CDR1 ENHRY, CDR2 SYGVKD. V lost 7 bases and J 5 bases, leaving 11 bases between the germline ends. This CDR3 contains 12 residues. The chain's CDR3 is CAIIPGITEAFF. The CDR3 DNA reads TGTGCCATCATTCCGGGAATTACTGAAGCTTTCTTT.

This clone was seen more than once but under ten times. V gene TRBV9 combines with J gene TRBJ2-2; the match to TRBD1 covers 7 bases. With 4 bases clipped from V and 3 bases from J, the junction kept 9 bases outside the gene matches. Germline loops: CDR1 SGDLS, CDR2 YYNGEE. The CDR3 is made up of 16 amino acids. The CDR3 here is CASSFLTGSDTGELFF. Here the CDR3 DNA reads TGTGCCAGCAGCTTCCTGACAGGGTCGGACACCGGGGAGCTGTTTTTT. Full variable domain (missing parts from reference TRBV9 and TRBJ2-2): DSGVTQTPKHLITATGQRVTLRCSPRSGDLSVYWYQQSLDQGLQFLIQYYNGEERAKGNILERFSAQQFPDLHSELNLSSLELGDSALYFCASSFLTGSDTGELFFGEGSRLTVL.

This sequence joins TRBV28 and TRBJ1-1; 7 positions agree with TRBD1. The J segment lost 2 bases and the V segment lost 6 bases, leaving 12 bases of the junction unmatched. CDR3 length: 16 amino acids. The V gene's germline CDR1 is MDHEN and CDR2 SYDVKM. The CDR3 loop is CASRVQGRLLNTEAFF. CDR3 DNA sequence: TGTGCCAGCAGGGTACAGGGGCGTCTTCTTAACACTGAAGCTTTCTTT.

This chain links TRBV4-3 with TRBJ1-6; 8 bases fit TRBD1. This CDR3 has 18 amino acids. The germline gives CDR1 LGHNA, CDR2 YSLEER. Trimming cost V 1 base and J 5 bases; bases outside gene matches: 10. In DNA form, the CDR3 reads TGCGCCAGCAGCCAAGCATTCGTAGGACAGGGAGATAATTCACCCCTCCACTTT. It translates to CASSQAFVGQGDNSPLHF.

The rearrangement joins TRBV10-3 to TRBJ1-1; D gene uncertain. With 5 bases removed from V and 4 bases from J, the gap between germline ends came to 17 bases. The CDR3 contains 15 residues. Germline V CDR1 and CDR2: ENHRY, SYGVKD. The CDR3 DNA reads TGTGCCATCAGTATCGCCCGGAGGGTGGGCACTGAAGCTTTCTTT. It yields the protein CAISIARRVGTEAFF.

V and J are TRBV28 and TRBJ2-7; 8 bases agree with TRBD2. CDR1 is MDHEN, CDR2 SYDVKM, per germline. With V trimmed by 6 bases and J by 5 bases, 9 bases remained unmatched. The CDR3 length is 14 residues. CDR3 region: CASRPGLAGHEQYF. DNA of the CDR3: TGTGCCAGCAGACCCGGACTAGCTGGCCACGAGCAGTACTTC.